The next 7 T cell receptor beta chains were all read from a single sample in a study of PD-L1 blockade in urothelial cancer. The method was immunoSEQ multiplex PCR; TCRdb's version includes in-frame clones alone and lacks a portion of them. This repertoire shows 85,000 to 130,000 clones, 91% found once; its top ten account for over 0.8%. This sample comprised PBMCs, obtained around atezolizumab (anti-PD-L1) treatment. The receptors were sampled from a woman older than 75 with urothelial cancer.

The CDR3 is CSVELRWLAGKDEQFF. CDR3 in DNA: TGCAGCGTTGAACTCCGTTGGCTAGCGGGGAAGGATGAGCAGTTCTTC. The chain is built from TRBV29-1 and TRBJ2-1; 9 positions match TRBD2. J was trimmed by 8 bases and V by 2 bases; bases with no gene match: 13. Germline V gives CDR1 SQVTM, CDR2 ANQGSEA. CDR3 length: 16 residues.

CDR3 nucleotides: TGTGCCAGTAGTATAAGAGGAGGCAGGGGGAACACTGAAGCTTTCTTT. It translates to CASSIRGGRGNTEAFF. The J gene is TRBJ1-1, the V gene TRBV19, with D maybe TRBD1 (6 bases). Germline V gives CDR1 LNHDA, CDR2 SQIVND (reference sequence). This CDR3 has 16 residues. V was shortened by 2 bases and J by 1 base, with 14 bases between the two germline ends.

V gene TRBV5-1 combines with J gene TRBJ1-2; no firm D call. The CDR3 has 13 residues. Germline CDR1 reads SGHRS; CDR2 reads YFSETQ. Trimming pared 0 bases from V and 6 bases from J, leaving 9 bases between. The CDR3 DNA follows: TGCGCCAGCAGCTTGGCCCGGGGTGATGGCTACACCTTC. Amino acids: CASSLARGDGYTF.

This chain joins TRBV6-1 and TRBJ1-1; tentatively, D is TRBD1 (5 bases). This CDR3 comprises 12 residues. V lost 8 bases to trimming and J lost 1 base, with 8 bases between them. The germline V gene has CDR1 MNHNS and CDR2 SASEGT. The CDR3 here is CASGGWNTEAFF. CDR3 DNA: TGTGCCAGCGGGGGGTGGAACACTGAAGCTTTCTTT.

For the CDR3, the DNA is TGTGCCAGCAGTGTTCTCAGGGAAGCTTTCTTT. The encoded protein is CASSVLREAFF. This chain uses TRBV2 with TRBJ1-1; D gene uncertain. The CDR3 contains 11 residues. V was trimmed by 4 bases and J by 8 bases, leaving 8 bases between them. Germline V gene lookup returns CDR1 SNHLY and CDR2 FYNNEI.

The chain links TRBV4-2 to TRBJ1-4; 7 bases map to TRBD1. With V trimmed by 0 bases and J by 8 bases, 6 bases remained unmatched. Looked up from germline, CDR1 is LGHNA and CDR2 is YNFKEQ. This CDR3 has 15 amino acids. This CDR3 reads CASSQESGGYEKLFF. DNA for the CDR3: TGTGCCAGCAGCCAAGAATCAGGGGGATACGAAAAACTGTTTTTT.

The chain joins TRBV10-3 to TRBJ2-1; a weak D match, TRBD1 (7 bases). With 8 bases removed from V and 6 bases from J, the gap between germline ends came to 20 bases. The germline CDR1 and CDR2 sequences are ENHRY and SYGVKD. The CDR3 is 15 residues long. The CDR3 spells CAIGQGGGRGNEQFF. CDR3 sequence (DNA): TGTGCCATCGGCCAAGGAGGGGGCAGGGGCAATGAGCAGTTCTTC.